This T cell receptor (beta chain) emerged from a study of shared T cell receptors in the human thymus. This clone was picked up a small number of times. CDR1 and CDR2 from the germline V gene are SGHDT and YYEEEE. This CDR3 has 15 amino acids. V was cut by 4 bases and J by 4 bases, with 14 bases left in between. Only in-frame clones appear in the TCRdb table, and some are missing; sequencing was by immunoSEQ multiplex PCR. The repertoire has 500,000 to 850,000 clones, 80% to 90% of them found once; the top ten carry over 0.008%. These data were also filed under a second study, of human thymus T cells. That source adds: The thymus tissue came from resections taken during corrective heart surgery. Thymic and blood repertoires showed apparently biased V and J gene usage.

This TCR was recovered from a boy under two years old with a congenital heart defect. This chain links TRBV5-6 with TRBJ2-2, with a weak D call TRBD1 (6 bases). The sample was thymocytes. The CDR3 region has the DNA TGTGCCAGCAGCATGGACAGACCTTTCACCGGGGAGCTGTTTTTT. Amino acids: CASSMDRPFTGELFF.